This T cell receptor (beta chain) was identified in a study of regulatory T cells in long-lasting Graves disease. Whole-study results and caveats: Possibly, accuracy suffered from the small sample size.

Construction of TCR beta libraries relied on iRepertoire HTBI primers and on Arm-PCR targeting CDR3 regions. TCRdb reanalysed the multiplex PCR reads using MiXCR and keeps one entry per CDR3 protein. This table has 600,000 to 650,000 distinct CDR3 sequences, around 15% appearing once. Time point defined: newly diagnosed GD, antithyroid drugs for less than 3 months. The TCR library was made from RNA that had been extracted from PBMCs in TRIzol. This clonotype has ten or more counts. As yet, its antigen is unknown. These data also formed part of another study, on T cells in Graves' hyperthyroidism and ophthalmopathy. That report notes: Using the HTBI primer set, a first-round RT-PCR was run on the TCR CDR3.

This clonotype was sampled from a woman in her 30s with Graves disease. The source material was peripheral blood mononuclear cells (PBMCs), sampled at new diagnosis, from a patient treated with antithyroid drugs.

CDR3 nucleotides: TGTGCCAGCAGTTTAGCCAGGGGGCACGATGAAGCTTTCTTT. Its protein is CASSLARGHDEAFF. This sequence joins TRBV28 and TRBJ1-1; 8 nucleotides agree with TRBD1. In germline, CDR1 is MDHEN, CDR2 SYDVKM. The V gene end was trimmed by 2 bases and the J gene end by 7 bases; junction bases not matched to a gene: 6. The CDR3 consists of 14 residues.